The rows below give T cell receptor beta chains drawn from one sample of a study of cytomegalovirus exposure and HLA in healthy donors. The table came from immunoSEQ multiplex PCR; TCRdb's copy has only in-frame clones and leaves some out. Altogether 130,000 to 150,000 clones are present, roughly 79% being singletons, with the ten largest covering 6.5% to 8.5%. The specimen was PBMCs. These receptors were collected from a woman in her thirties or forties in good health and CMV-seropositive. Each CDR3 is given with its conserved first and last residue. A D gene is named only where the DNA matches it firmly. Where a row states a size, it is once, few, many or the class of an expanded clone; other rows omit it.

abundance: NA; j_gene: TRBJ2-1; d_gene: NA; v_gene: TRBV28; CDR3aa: CATHHRNYNEQFF; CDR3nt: TGTGCTACTCACCACAGGAATTACAATGAGCAGTTCTTC
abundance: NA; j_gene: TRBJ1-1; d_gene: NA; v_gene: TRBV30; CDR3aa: CAWSKTGTLGRAFF; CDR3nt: TGTGCCTGGAGCAAAACCGGGACTCTGGGTCGAGCTTTCTTT
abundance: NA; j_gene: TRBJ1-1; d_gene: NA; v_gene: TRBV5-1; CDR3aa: CASSLEGSGYTEAFF; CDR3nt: TGCGCCAGCAGCTTGGAAGGGTCGGGGTACACTGAAGCTTTCTTT
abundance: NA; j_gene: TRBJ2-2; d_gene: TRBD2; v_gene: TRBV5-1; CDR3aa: CASSLAGVTGELFF; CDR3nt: TGCGCCAGCAGCTTAGCGGGGGTCACCGGGGAGCTGTTTTTT
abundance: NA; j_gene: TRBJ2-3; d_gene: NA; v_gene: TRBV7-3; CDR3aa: CASSLQGLGTDTQYF; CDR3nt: TGTGCCAGCAGCTTACAGGGGTTGGGCACAGATACGCAGTATTTT
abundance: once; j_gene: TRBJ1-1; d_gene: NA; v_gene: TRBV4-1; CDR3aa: CATSGGETEAFF; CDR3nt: TGCGCCACCTCGGGGGGTGAGACTGAAGCTTTCTTT
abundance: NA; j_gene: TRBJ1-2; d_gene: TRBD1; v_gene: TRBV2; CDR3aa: CASSVMGQGTYGYTF; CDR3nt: TGTGCCAGCAGTGTGATGGGACAGGGGACCTATGGCTACACCTTC
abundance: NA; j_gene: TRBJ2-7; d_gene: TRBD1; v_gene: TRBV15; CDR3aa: CATSGDRGLYEQYF; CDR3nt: TGTGCCACCAGCGGAGACAGGGGGCTCTACGAGCAGTACTTC
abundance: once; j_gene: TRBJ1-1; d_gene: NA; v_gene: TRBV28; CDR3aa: CATHGGMNTEAFF; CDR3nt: TGTGCCACCCACGGGGGAATGAACACTGAAGCTTTCTTT
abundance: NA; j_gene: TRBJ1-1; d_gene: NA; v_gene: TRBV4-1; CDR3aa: CASSQVRLMNTEAFF; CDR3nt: TGCGCCAGCAGCCAAGTCCGCCTAATGAACACTGAAGCTTTCTTT
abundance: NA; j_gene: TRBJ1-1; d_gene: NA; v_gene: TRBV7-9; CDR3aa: CASSLESNTEAFF; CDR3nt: TGTGCCAGCAGCTTAGAATCTAACACTGAAGCTTTCTTT
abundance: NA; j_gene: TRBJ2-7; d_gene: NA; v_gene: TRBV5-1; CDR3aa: CASSLASGLTYEQYF; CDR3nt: TGCGCCAGCAGCTTGGCCTCAGGGCTTACTTACGAGCAGTACTTC
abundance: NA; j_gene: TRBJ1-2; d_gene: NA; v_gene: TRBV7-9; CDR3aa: CASSPGTKALNYGYTF; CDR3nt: TGTGCCAGCAGCCCCGGGACAAAAGCCCTAAACTATGGCTACACCTTC
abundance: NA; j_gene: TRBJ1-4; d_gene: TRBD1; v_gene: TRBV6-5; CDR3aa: CASSLTQGALNEKLFF; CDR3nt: TGTGCCAGCAGTTTAACTCAGGGGGCTCTTAATGAAAAACTGTTTTTT
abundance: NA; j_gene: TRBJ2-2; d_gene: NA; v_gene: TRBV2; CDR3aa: CASSADSSNTGELFF; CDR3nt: TGTGCCAGCAGTGCGGACAGTTCGAACACCGGGGAGCTGTTTTTT
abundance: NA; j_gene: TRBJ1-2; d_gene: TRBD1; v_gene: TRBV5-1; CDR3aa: CASSSRQGPNYGYTF; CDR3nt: TGCGCCAGCAGTTCCCGACAGGGACCTAACTATGGCTACACCTTC
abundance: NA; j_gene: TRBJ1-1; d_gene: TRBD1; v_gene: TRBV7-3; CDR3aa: CASSPDRGLNTEAFF; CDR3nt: TGTGCCAGCAGCCCTGACAGGGGGCTGAACACTGAAGCTTTCTTT
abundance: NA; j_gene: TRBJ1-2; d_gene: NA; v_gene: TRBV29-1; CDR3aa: CSVERGGYTYGYTF; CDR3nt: TGCAGCGTTGAGAGGGGGGGCTACACCTATGGCTACACCTTC
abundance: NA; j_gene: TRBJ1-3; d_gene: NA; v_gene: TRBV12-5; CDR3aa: CASGAPGVSGNTIYF; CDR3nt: TGTGCTAGTGGGGCCCCAGGGGTCTCGGGAAACACCATATATTTT
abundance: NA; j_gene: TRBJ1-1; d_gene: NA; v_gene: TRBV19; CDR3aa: CASSIQGLETEAFF; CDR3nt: TGTGCCAGTAGTATCCAGGGCCTAGAAACTGAAGCTTTCTTT
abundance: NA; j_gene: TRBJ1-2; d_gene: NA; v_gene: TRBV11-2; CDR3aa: CANSLFLYGYTF; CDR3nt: TGTGCCAACAGCTTGTTTCTCTACGGCTACACCTTC
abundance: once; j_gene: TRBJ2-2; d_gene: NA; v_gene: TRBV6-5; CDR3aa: CASSYGRAITGELFF; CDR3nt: TGTGCCAGCAGTTACGGGCGGGCGATCACCGGGGAGCTGTTTTTT
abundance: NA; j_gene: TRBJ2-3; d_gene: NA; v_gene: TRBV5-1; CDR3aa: CASSLGPLRDTQYF; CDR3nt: TGCGCCAGCAGCTTGGGGCCTCTGCGGGATACGCAGTATTTT
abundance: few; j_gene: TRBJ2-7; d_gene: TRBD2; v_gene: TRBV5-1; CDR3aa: CASSSGLAGGFEQYF; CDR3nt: TGCGCCAGCAGCTCCGGACTAGCGGGGGGTTTCGAGCAGTACTTC
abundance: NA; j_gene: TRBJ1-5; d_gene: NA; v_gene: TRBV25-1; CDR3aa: CASSETGYNQPQHF; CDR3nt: TGTGCCAGCAGTGAGACAGGATACAATCAGCCCCAGCATTTT
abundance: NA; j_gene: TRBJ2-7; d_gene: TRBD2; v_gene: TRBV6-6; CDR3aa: CASSRTSGTYEQYF; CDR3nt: TGTGCCAGCAGCCGGACTAGCGGGACCTACGAGCAGTACTTC
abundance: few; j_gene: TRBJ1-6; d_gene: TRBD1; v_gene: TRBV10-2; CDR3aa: CASSEGDRNNSPLHF; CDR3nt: TGCGCCAGCAGTGAAGGGGACAGAAATAATTCACCCCTCCACTTT
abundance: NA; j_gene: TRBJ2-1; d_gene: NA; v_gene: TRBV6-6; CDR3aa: CASSLSGDVYNEQFF; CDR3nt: TGTGCCAGCAGCCTGTCAGGGGACGTCTACAATGAGCAGTTCTTC
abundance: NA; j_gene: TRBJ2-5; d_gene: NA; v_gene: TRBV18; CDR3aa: CASSPSGAETQYF; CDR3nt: TGTGCCAGCTCACCATCAGGGGCCGAGACCCAGTACTTC
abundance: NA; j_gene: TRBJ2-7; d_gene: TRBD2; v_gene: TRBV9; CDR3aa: CASSLGGLANDEQYF; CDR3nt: TGTGCCAGCAGCCTGGGGGGACTAGCGAATGACGAGCAGTACTTC
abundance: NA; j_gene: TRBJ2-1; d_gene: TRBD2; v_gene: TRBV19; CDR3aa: CASRAGAGGLNEQFF; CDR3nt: TGTGCCAGTAGGGCCGGAGCGGGGGGGCTGAATGAGCAGTTCTTC
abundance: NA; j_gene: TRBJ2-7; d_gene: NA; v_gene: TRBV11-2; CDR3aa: CASSLEVVPYEQYF; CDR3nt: TGTGCCAGCAGCTTAGAGGTCGTGCCCTACGAGCAGTACTTC
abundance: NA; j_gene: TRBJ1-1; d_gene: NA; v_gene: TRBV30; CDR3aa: CAWSVHANTEAFF; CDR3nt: TGTGCCTGGAGTGTACACGCGAACACTGAAGCTTTCTTT
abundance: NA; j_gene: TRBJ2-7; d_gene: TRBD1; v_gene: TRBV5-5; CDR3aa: CASSPWTGGPGEQYF; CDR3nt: TGTGCCAGCAGCCCCTGGACAGGGGGCCCGGGTGAGCAGTACTTC
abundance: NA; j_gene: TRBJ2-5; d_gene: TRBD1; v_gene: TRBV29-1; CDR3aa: CSAYDRVETQYF; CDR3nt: TGCAGCGCCTATGACAGGGTGGAGACCCAGTACTTC
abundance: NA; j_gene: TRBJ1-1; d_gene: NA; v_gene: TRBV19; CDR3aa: CASSIGRGTEAFF; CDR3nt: TGTGCCAGTAGTATAGGAAGGGGCACTGAAGCTTTCTTT
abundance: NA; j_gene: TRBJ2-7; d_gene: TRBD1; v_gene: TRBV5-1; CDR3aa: CASSSGQNPYEQYF; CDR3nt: TGCGCCAGCAGCTCGGGACAGAACCCCTACGAGCAGTACTTC
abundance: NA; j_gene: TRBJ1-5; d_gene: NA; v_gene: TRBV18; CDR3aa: CASSQLAGSNQPQHF; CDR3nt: TGTGCCAGCTCACAGCTCGCAGGGAGCAATCAGCCCCAGCATTTT